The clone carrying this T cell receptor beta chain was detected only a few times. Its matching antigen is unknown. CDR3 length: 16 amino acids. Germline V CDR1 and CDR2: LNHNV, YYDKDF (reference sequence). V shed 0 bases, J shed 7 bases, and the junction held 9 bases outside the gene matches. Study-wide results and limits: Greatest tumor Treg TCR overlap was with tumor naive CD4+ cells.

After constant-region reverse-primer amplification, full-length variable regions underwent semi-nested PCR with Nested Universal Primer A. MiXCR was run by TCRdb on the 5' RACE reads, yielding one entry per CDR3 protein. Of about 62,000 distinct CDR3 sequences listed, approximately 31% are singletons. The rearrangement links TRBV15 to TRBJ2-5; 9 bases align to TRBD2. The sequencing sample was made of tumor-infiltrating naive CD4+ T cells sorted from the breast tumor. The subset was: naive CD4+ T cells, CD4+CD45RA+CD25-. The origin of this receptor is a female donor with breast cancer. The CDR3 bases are TGTGCCACCAGCAGAGATCAGGGCGGGGGGGCCCGGACCCAGTACTTC. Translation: CATSRDQGGGARTQYF.